The sequence of this TCR beta chain was determined in a study of control samples from healthy donors and cancer patients. This clone was found a few times. Other DNA sequences in this specimen translate into the identical CDR3. The method was immunoSEQ multiplex PCR; TCRdb's version includes in-frame clones alone and lacks a portion of them. The sample records fewer than 200,000 clones, approximately 92% being singletons. V was clipped by 1 base and J by 5 bases, with 8 bases between them. CDR3 length equals 13 residues. The TCR sequence derives from a woman aged 60-75 years in good health. The sequenced sample consisted of blood. The gene calls are TRBV12-3 or TRBV12-4 and TRBJ1-1, with TRBD1 as a possible D gene (5 bases). DNA of the CDR3: TGTGCCAGCAGTTTAGGACCAGGGACTGAAGCTTTCTTT. This encodes CASSLGPGTEAFF.